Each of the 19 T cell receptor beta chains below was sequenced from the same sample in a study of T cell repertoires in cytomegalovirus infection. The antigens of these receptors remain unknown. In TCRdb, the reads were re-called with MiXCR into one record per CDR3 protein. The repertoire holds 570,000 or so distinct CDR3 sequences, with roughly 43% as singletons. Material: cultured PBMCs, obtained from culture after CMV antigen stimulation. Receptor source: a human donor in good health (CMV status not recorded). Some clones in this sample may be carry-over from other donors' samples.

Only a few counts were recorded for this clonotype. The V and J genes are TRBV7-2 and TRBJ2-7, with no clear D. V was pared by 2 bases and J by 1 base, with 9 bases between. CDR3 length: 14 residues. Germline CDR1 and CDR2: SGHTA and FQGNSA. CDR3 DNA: TGTGCCAGCAGCTTATTTGGCTTATCCTACGAGCAGTACTTC. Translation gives CASSLFGLSYEQYF.

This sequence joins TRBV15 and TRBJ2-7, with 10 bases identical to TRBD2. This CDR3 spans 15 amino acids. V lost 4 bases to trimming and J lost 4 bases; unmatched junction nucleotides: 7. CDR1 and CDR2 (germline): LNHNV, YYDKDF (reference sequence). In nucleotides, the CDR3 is TGTGCCACCAGCAAAGGACTAGCGGAACCGTACGAGCAGTACTTC. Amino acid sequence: CATSKGLAEPYEQYF. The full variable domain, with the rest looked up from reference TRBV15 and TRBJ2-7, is DAMVIQNPRYQVTQFGKPVTLSCSQTLNHNVMYWYQQKSSQAPKLLFHYYDKDFNNEADTPDNFQSRRPNTSFCFLDIRSPGLGDTAMYLCATSKGLAEPYEQYFGPGTRLTVT.

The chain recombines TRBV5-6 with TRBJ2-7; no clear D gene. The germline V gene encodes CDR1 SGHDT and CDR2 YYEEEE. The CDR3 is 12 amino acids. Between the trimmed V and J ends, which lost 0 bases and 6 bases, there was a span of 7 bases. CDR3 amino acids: CASSLEASEQYF. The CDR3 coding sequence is TGTGCCAGCAGCTTGGAGGCAAGCGAGCAGTACTTC.

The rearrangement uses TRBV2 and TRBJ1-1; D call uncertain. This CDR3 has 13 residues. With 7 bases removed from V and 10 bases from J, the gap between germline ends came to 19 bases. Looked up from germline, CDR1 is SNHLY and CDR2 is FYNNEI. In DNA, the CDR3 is TGTGCCAGCAACCCGGAGGTTTCCTCGGGAGCTTTCTTT. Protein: CASNPEVSSGAFF.

CDR3 sequence (DNA): TGTGCCAGCAGCCCCCAGACAGGGGGCTCTGAAGCTTTCTTT. Amino acids: CASSPQTGGSEAFF. The chain links TRBV7-2 to TRBJ1-1, with 10 bases lining up with TRBD1. J lost 6 bases, V lost 5 bases, and 6 bases had no gene match. The CDR3 sequence is 14 residues long. Germline V gene sequence: CDR1 SGHTA, CDR2 FQGNSA.

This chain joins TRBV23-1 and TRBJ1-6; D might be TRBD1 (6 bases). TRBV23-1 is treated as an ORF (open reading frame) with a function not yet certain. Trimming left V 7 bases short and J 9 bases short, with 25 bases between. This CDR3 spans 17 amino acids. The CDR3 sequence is CASTSCSGQGIGSPLHF. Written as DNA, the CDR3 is TGCGCCAGCACAAGCTGCTCGGGGCAGGGGATAGGTTCACCCCTCCACTTT.

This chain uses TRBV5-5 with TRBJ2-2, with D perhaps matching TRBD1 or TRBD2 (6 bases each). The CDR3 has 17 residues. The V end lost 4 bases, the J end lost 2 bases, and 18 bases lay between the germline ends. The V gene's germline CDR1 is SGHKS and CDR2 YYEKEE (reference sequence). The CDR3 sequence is CASSLQLGGANTGELFF. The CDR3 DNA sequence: TGTGCCAGCAGCCTTCAATTGGGGGGCGCTAACACCGGGGAGCTGTTTTTT.

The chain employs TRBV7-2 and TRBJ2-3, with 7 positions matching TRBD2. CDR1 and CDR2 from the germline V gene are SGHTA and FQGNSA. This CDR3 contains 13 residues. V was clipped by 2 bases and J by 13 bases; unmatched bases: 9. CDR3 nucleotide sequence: TGTGCCAGCAGCTTAATCGATCGGGGGAGGGAGTATTTT. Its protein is CASSLIDRGREYF.

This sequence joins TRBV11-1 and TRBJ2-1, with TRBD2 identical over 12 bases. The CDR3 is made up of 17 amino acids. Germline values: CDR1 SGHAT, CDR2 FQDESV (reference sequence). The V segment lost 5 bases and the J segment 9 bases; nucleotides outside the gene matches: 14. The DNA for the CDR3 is TGTGCCAGCAGCCGCAGACTAGCGGGGGTGGCGACGGTTGAGCAGTTCTTC. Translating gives CASSRRLAGVATVEQFF. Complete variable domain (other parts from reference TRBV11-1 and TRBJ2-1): EAEVAQSPRYKITEKSQAVAFWCDPISGHATLYWYRQILGQGPELLVQFQDESVVDDSQLPKDRFSAERLKGVDSTLKIQPAELGDSAMYLCASSRRLAGVATVEQFFGPGTRLTVL.

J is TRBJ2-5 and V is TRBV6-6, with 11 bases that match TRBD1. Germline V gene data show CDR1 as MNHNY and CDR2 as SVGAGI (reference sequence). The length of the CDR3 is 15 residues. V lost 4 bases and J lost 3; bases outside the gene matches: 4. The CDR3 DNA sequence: TGTGCCAGCAGTTCATGGGACAGGGGGGAAGAGACCCAGTACTTC. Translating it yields CASSSWDRGEETQYF.

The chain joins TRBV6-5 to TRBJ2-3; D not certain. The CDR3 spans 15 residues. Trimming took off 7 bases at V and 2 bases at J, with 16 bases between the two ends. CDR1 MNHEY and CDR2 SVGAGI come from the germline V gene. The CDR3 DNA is TGTGCCAGCAATTGGGCTCCTTATCCCACAGATACGCAGTATTTT. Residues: CASNWAPYPTDTQYF.

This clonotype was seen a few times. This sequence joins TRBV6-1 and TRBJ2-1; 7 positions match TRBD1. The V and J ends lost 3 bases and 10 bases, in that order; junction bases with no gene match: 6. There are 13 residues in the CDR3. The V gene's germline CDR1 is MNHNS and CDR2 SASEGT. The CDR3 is CASSDTGVYEQFF. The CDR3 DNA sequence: TGTGCCAGCAGTGATACAGGGGTTTACGAGCAGTTCTTC.

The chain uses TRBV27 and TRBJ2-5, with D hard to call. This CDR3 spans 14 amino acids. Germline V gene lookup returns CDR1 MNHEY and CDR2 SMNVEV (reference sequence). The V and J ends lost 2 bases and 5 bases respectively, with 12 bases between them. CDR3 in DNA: TGTGCCAGCAGTTTAAGGGATCCCAGGGAGACCCAGTACTTC. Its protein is CASSLRDPRETQYF.

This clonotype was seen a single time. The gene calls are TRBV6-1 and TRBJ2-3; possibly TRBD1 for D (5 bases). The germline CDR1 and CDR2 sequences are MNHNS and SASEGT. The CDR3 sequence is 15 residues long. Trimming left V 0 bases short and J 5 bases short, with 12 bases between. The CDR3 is CASSEAGPRRDTQYF. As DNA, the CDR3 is TGTGCCAGCAGTGAAGCGGGGCCTAGGAGAGATACGCAGTATTTT.

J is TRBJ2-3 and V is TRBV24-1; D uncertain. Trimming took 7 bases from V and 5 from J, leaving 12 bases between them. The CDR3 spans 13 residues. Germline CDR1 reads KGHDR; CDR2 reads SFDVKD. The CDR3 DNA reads TGTGCCACCAGAGCTACTAACCAAGATACGCAGTATTTT. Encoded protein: CATRATNQDTQYF.

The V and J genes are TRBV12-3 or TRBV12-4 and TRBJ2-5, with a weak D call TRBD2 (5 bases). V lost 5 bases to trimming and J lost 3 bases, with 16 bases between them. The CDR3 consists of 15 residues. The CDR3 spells CASSRGPWGKETQYF. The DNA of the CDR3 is TGTGCCAGCAGTCGCGGGCCCTGGGGAAAAGAGACCCAGTACTTC.

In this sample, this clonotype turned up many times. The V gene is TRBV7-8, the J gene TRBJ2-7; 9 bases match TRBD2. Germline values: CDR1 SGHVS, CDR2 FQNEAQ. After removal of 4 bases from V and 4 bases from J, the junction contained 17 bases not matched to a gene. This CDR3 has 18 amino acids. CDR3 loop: CASSSRSLAGVKTYEQYF. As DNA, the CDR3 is TGTGCCAGCAGCTCCAGATCCTTAGCGGGAGTTAAGACGTACGAGCAGTACTTC. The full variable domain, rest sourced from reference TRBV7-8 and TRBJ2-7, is GAGVSQSPRYKVAKRGQDVALRCDPISGHVSLFWYQQALGQGPEFLTYFQNEAQLDKSGLPSDRFFAERPEGSVSTLKIQRTQQEDSAVYLCASSSRSLAGVKTYEQYFGPGTRLTVT.

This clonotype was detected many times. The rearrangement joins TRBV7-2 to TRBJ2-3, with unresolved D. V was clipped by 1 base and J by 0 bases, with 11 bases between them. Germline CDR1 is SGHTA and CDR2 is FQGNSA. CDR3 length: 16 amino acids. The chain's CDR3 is CASSLVPRPSTDTQYF. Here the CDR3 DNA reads TGTGCCAGCAGCTTAGTTCCCCGGCCTAGCACAGATACGCAGTATTTT.

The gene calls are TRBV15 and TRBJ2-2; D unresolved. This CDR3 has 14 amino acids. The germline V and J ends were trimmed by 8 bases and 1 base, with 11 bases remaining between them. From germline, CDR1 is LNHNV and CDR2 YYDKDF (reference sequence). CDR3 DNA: TGTGCCACCGGCTTCTCCGTGAACACCGGGGAGCTGTTTTTT. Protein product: CATGFSVNTGELFF.